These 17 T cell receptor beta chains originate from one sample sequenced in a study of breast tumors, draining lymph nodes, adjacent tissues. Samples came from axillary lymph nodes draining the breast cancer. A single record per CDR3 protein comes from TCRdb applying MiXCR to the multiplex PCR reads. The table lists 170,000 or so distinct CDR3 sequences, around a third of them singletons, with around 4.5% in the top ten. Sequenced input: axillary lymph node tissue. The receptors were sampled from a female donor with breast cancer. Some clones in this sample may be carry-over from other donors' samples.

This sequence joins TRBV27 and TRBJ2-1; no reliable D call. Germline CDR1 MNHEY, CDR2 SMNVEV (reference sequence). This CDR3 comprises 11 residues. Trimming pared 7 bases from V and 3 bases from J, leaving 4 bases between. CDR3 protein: CASTYYNEQFF. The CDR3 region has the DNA TGTGCCAGCACATACTACAATGAGCAGTTCTTC.

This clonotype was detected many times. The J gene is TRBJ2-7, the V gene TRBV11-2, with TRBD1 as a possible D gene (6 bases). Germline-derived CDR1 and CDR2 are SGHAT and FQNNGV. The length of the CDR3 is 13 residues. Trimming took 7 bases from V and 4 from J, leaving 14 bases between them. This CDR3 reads CASTGTWSYEQYF. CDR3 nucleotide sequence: TGTGCCAGCACGGGGACATGGTCATACGAGCAGTACTTC.

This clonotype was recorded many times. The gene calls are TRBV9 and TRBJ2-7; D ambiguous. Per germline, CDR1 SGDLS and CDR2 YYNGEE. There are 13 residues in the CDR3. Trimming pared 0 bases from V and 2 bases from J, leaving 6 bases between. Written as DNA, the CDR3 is TGTGCCAGCAGCGTAGCTAGGACCTACGAGCAGTACTTC. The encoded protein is CASSVARTYEQYF.

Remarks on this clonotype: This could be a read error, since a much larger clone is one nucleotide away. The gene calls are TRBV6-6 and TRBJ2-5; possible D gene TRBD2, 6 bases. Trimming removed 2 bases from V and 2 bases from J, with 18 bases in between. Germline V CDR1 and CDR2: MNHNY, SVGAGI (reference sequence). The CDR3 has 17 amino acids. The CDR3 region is CASSYPPAGQLQETQYF. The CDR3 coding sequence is TGTGCCAGCAGTTACCCCCCAGCGGGCCAATTACAAGAGACCCAGTACTTC.

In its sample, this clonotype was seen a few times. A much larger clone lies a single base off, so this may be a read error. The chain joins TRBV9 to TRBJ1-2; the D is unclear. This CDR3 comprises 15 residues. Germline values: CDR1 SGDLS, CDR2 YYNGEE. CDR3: CASSATTNANYGSTF. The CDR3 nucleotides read TGTGCCAGCAGCGCAACGACCAATGCTAACTATGGCTCCACCTTC.

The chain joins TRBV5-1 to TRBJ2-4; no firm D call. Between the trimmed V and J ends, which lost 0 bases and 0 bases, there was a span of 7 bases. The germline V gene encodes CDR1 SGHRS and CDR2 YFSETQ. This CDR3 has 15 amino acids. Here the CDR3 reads CASSLVSEAKNIQYF. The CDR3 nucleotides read TGCGCCAGCAGCTTGGTCTCAGAAGCCAAAAACATTCAGTACTTC.

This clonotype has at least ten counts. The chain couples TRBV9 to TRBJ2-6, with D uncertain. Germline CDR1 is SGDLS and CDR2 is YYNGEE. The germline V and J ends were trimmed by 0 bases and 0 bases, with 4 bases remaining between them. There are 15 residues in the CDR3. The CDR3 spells CASSVVGSGANVLTF. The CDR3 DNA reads TGTGCCAGCAGCGTAGTCGGCTCTGGGGCCAACGTCCTGACTTTC.

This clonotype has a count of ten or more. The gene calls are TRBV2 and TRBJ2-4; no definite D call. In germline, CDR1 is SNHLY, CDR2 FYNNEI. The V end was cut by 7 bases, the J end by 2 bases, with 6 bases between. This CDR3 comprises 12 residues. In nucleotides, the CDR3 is TGTGCCAGCACGGGTTCCAAAAACATTCAGTACTTC. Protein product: CASTGSKNIQYF.

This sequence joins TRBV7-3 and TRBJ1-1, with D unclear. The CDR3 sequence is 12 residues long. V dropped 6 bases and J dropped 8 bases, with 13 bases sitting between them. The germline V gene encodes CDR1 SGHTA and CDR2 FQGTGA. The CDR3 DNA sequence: TGTGCCAGCAGGGAGAGTTTGGCGGAAGCTTTCTTT. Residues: CASRESLAEAFF.

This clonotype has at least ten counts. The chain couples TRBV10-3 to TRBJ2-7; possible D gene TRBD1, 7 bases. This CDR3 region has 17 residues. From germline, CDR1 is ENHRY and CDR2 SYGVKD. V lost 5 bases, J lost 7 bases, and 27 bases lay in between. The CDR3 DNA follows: TGTGCCATCAGTTGGTTAAGAGGACAGGTCGTTGGGGGGGAGCAGTACTTC. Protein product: CAISWLRGQVVGGEQYF.

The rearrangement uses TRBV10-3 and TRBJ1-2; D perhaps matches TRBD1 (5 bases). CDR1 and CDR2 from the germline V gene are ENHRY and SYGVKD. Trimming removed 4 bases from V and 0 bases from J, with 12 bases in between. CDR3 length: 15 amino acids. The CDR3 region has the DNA TGTGCCATCAGTGCAGGACAAGCCACTAACTATGGCTACACCTTC. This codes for CAISAGQATNYGYTF.

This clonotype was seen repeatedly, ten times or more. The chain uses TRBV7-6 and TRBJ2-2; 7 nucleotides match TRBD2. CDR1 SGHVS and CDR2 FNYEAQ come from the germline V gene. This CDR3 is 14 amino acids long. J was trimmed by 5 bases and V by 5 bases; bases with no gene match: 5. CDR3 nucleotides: TGTGCCAGCAGCGTCAACGGGGGGACCGGGGAGCTGTTTTTT. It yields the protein CASSVNGGTGELFF. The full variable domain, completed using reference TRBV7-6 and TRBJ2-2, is GAGVSQSPRYKVTKRGQDVALRCDPISGHVSLYWYRQALGQGPEFLTYFNYEAQQDKSGLPNDRFSAERPEGSISTLTIQRTEQRDSAMYRCASSVNGGTGELFFGEGSRLTVL.

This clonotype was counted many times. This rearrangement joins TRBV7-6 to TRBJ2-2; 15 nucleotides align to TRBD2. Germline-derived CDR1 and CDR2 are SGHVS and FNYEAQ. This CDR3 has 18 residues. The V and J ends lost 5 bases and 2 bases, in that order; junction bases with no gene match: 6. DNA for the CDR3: TGTGCCAGCAGCGGTGGGACTAGCGGGAGGAGTAACACCGGGGAGCTGTTTTTT. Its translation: CASSGGTSGRSNTGELFF.

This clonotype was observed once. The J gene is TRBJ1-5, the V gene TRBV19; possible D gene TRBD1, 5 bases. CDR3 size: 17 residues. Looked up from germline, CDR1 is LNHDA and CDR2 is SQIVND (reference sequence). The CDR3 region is CGGSILGRQYSNQPQHF. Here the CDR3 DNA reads TGTGGCGGTAGTATTCTGGGCAGACAGTATAGCAATCAGCCCCAGCATTTT. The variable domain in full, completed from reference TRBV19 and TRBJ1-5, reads DGGITQSPKYLFRKEGQNVTLSCEQNLNHDAMYWYRQDPGQGLRLIYYSQIVNDFQKGDIAEGYSVSREKKESFPLTVTSAQKNPTAFYLCGGSILGRQYSNQPQHFGDGTRLSIL.

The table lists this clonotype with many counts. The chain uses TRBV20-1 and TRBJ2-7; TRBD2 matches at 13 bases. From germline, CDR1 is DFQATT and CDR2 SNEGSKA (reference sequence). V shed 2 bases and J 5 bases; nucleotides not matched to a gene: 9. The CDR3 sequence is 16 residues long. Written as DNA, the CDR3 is TGCAGTGCTAGACCGGGGGGGGGACTAGCGGGGAACGAGCAGTACTTC. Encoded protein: CSARPGGGLAGNEQYF.

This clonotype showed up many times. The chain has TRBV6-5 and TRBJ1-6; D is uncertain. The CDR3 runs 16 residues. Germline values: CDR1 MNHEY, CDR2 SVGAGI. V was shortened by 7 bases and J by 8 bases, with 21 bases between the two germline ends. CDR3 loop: CASTLNHLGSHSPLHF. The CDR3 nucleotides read TGTGCCAGCACATTGAACCACCTCGGCTCCCATTCACCCCTCCACTTT.

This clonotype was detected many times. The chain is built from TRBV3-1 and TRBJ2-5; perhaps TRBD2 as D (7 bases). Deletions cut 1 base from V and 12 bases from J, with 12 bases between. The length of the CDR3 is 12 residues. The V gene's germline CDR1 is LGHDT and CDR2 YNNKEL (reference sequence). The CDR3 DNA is TGTGCCAGCAGCCAAGCAGGAGGGGGGGAGTACTTC. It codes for CASSQAGGGEYF.